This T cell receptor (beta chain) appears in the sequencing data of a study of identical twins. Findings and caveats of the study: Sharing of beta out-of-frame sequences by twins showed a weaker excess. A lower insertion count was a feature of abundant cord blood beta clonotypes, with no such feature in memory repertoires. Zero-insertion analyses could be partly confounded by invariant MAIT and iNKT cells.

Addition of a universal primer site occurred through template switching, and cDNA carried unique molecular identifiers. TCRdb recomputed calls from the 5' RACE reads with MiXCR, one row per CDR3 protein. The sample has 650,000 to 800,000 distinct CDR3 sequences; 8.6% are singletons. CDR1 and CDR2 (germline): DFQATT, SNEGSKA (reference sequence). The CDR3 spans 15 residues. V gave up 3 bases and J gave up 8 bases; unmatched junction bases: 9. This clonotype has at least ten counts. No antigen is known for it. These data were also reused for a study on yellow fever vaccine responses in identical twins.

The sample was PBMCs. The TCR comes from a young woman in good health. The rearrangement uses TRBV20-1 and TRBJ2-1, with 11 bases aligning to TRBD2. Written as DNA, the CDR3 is TGCAGTGCTAGTTCCGGGACTAGCGGTGCCGATGAGCAGTTCTTC. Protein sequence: CSASSGTSGADEQFF.